This passage covers 8 T cell receptor beta chains from one sample sequenced in a study of CD8 T cells in ankylosing spondylitis. Overall study results and limits: A TCR beta motif of under 10 highly homologous variants seemed to mark ankylosing spondylitis blood.

MiXCR, run by TCRdb on the 5' RACE reads, gives a single entry per CDR3 protein. Here the sample spans roughly 450,000 distinct CDR3 sequences, roughly 26% being singletons. For these TCRs, the target antigens are not known. Sequenced: blood, either unsorted or a sorted T cell fraction (not recorded which). The receptors shown here come from a male donor with ankylosing spondylitis.

Only a few counts were recorded for this clonotype. V and J are TRBV12-3 or TRBV12-4 and TRBJ2-3; weak D call: TRBD2 (6 bases). Trimming took off 5 bases at V and 2 bases at J, with 11 bases between the two ends. The CDR3 length is 14 residues. The CDR3 DNA is TGTGCCAGCAGTCGGGAGCACGTCACAGATACGCAGTATTTT. Its translation is CASSREHVTDTQYF.

The rearrangement links TRBV5-1 to TRBJ1-1; unclear D gene. The germline gives CDR1 SGHRS, CDR2 YFSETQ. Deletions cut 8 bases from V and 0 bases from J, with 17 bases between. The CDR3 extends over 15 amino acids. The CDR3 sequence: CASRIGELLNTEAFF. CDR3 nucleotides: TGCGCCAGTCGCATAGGTGAACTGTTGAACACTGAAGCTTTCTTT.

The chain combines TRBV7-2 with TRBJ1-4, with 8 bases fitting TRBD1. The CDR3 extends over 16 amino acids. V lost 1 base to trimming and J lost 5 bases; unmatched junction nucleotides: 6. Germline V gives CDR1 SGHTA, CDR2 FQGNSA. The CDR3 reads CASSLGGQAVNEKLFF. CDR3 nucleotides: TGTGCCAGCAGCTTAGGGGGACAGGCGGTAAATGAAAAACTGTTTTTT.

This clonotype was detected only a few times. This chain joins TRBV5-6 and TRBJ2-1; tentative D call: TRBD2 (6 bases). This CDR3 contains 14 residues. Trimming pared 4 bases from V and 9 bases from J, leaving 17 bases between. Germline V gene sequence: CDR1 SGHDT, CDR2 YYEEEE. The CDR3 DNA reads as TGTGCCAGCAGCCCATCAGGACTACTTGTTGAGCAGTTCTTC. This encodes CASSPSGLLVEQFF.

There are a few counts of this clonotype. This chain joins TRBV5-1 and TRBJ2-4, with 9 bases identical to TRBD2. There are 14 residues in the CDR3. After removal of 1 base from V and 9 bases from J, the junction contained 5 bases not matched to a gene. CDR1 SGHRS and CDR2 YFSETQ come from the germline V gene. CDR3 DNA sequence: TGCGCCAGCAGCTTGAGTAGCGGGAGTAGCATTCAGTACTTC. This codes for CASSLSSGSSIQYF.

The chain employs TRBV20-1 and TRBJ2-2; D possibly matches TRBD1 or TRBD2 (5 bases each). Trimming left V 6 bases short and J 5 bases short, with 10 bases between. The CDR3 runs 12 residues. Germline V lookup: CDR1 DFQATT, CDR2 SNEGSKA (reference sequence). The DNA for the CDR3 is TGCAGTGCCCTCGGGACGACCGGGGAGCTGTTTTTT. Protein: CSALGTTGELFF.

This clonotype was seen a few times. J is TRBJ2-1 and V is TRBV7-2; D might be TRBD1 or TRBD2, each matching 6 bases. This CDR3 is 12 amino acids long. The ends were cut back, 4 bases at V and 14 bases at J, with 15 bases in the middle. Looked up from germline, CDR1 is SGHTA and CDR2 is FQGNSA. The DNA of the CDR3 is TGTGCCAGCAGCTGGGATTTAAGGGGGGAGTTCTTC. Translated, it gives CASSWDLRGEFF.

The CDR3 spells CASSYFQGRETQYF. CDR3 bases: TGTGCCAGCAGTTACTTCCAAGGGCGGGAGACCCAGTACTTC. The V and J genes are TRBV6-5 and TRBJ2-5, with D unclear. CDR1 and CDR2 from the germline V gene are MNHEY and SVGAGI. Trimming removed 1 base from V and 5 bases from J, with 11 bases in between. CDR3 length: 14 residues.